This section outlines one TCR beta chain sequence together with its context. The sample is drawn from a study of T cell changes during pregnancy in multiple sclerosis. Clones were read by immunoSEQ multiplex PCR, and TCRdb kept only the in-frame ones, dropping some. In the table there are more than 100,000 clones, approximately 90% of which are singletons. The receptor was isolated from a female donor with multiple sclerosis, enrolled in a pregnancy study. The specimen was peripheral blood, collected after pregnancy.

CDR3 coding DNA: TGTGCCAGCAGTGAAGGTCTAAACTATGGCTACACCTTC. Amino acid sequence: CASSEGLNYGYTF. The chain uses TRBV2 and TRBJ1-2; no firm D call. The V gene lost 1 base and the J gene lost 2 bases, with 5 bases spanning the gap. Germline V lookup: CDR1 SNHLY, CDR2 FYNNEI. The CDR3 consists of 13 residues.